Reported below is one TCR beta chain. Its target is not known. The data were taken from a study of cytomegalovirus exposure and HLA in healthy donors. Regarding the study as a whole: The authors listed around 150 TCR beta chains as cytomegalovirus-associated.

Germline V gene sequence: CDR1 SNHLY, CDR2 FYNNEI. V was cut by 2 bases and J by 0 bases, with 10 bases left in between. The CDR3 loop spans 16 amino acids. Primers: 60 Vbeta forward and 13 Jbeta reverse. Using immunoSEQ multiplex PCR, the repertoire was profiled, and TCRdb retains in-frame clones only, with some absent. The sample has some 180,000 clones; 76% are singletons. The sequence came from a young woman in good health and CMV-seropositive. What was sequenced was PBMCs. J is TRBJ1-4 and V is TRBV2; possibly TRBD1 for D (5 bases). CDR3 residues: CASSEQGSATNEKLFF. In DNA, the CDR3 is TGTGCCAGCAGTGAACAGGGATCTGCAACTAATGAAAAACTGTTTTTT. The full variable domain, rest sourced from reference TRBV2 and TRBJ1-4, is EPEVTQTPSHQVTQMGQEVILRCVPISNHLYFYWYRQILGQKVEFLVSFYNNEISEKSEIFDDQFSVERPDGSNFTLKIRSTKLEDSAMYFCASSEQGSATNEKLFFGSGTQLSVL.